This T cell receptor beta chain was identified in a study of cytomegalovirus exposure and HLA in healthy donors. The donors were members of the validation cohort, which comprised 120 subjects and was separate from the first cohort of roughly 700 subjects. Overall study results and limits: It was 164 TCR beta chains that were listed as cytomegalovirus-associated. First-cohort TCR clusters were later found to tend to co-occur in the 120 or so validation repertoires. Rarity characterized most TCR sequences, yet some public TCRs appeared in many donors.

V was clipped by 6 bases and J by 2 bases, with 19 bases between them. Germline values: CDR1 SQVTM, CDR2 ANQGSEA. The CDR3 spans 15 residues. Data came from immunoSEQ multiplex PCR; TCRdb stores just in-frame clones and leaves some out. The data hold some 350,000 clones, with about nine tenths observed a single time. With regard to this clone: Its specificity is not known.

This chain uses TRBV29-1 with TRBJ2-5; perhaps TRBD2 as D (5 bases). This clonotype originated in a woman aged 25-40 years in good health and CMV-seropositive. The sample was PBMCs. The CDR3 is CSVRTRPIRQETQYF. Written as DNA, the CDR3 is TGCAGCGTCCGGACTCGCCCGATACGGCAAGAGACCCAGTACTTC.